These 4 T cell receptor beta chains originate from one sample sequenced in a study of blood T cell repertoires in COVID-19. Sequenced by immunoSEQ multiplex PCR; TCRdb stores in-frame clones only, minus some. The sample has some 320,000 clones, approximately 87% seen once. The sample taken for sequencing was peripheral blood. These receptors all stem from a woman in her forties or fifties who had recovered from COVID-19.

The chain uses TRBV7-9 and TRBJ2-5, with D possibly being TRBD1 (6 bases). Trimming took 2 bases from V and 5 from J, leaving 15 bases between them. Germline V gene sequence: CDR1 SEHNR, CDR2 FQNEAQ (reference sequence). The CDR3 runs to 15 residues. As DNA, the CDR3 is TGTGCCAGCAGCTTACTCCGGGATAGGGGGGAGACCCAGTACTTC. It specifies CASSLLRDRGETQYF.

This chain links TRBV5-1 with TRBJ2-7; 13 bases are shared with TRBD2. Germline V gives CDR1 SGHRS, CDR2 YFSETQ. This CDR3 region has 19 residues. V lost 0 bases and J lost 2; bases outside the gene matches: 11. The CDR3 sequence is CASSLGNNPGLAGTYEQYF. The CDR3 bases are TGCGCCAGCAGCTTGGGAAACAATCCGGGACTAGCGGGGACCTACGAGCAGTACTTC.

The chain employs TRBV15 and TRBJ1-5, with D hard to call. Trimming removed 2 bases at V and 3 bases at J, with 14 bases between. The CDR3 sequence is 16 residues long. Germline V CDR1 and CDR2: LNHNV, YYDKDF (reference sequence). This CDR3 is CATSRPVLRDNQPQHF. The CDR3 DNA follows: TGTGCCACCAGCAGACCCGTTTTGAGGGACAATCAGCCCCAGCATTTT.

DNA of the CDR3: TGTGCCAGCAGCCAATCGTCTCAGGGCCACGAGCAGTACTTC. It encodes CASSQSSQGHEQYF. The rearrangement uses TRBV16 and TRBJ2-7; perhaps TRBD1 as D (5 bases). Deletions cut 0 bases from V and 5 bases from J, with 11 bases between. Germline V gene sequence: CDR1 KGHSY, CDR2 FQNENV. The CDR3 sequence is 14 residues long. Combining the CDR3 with reference TRBV16 and TRBJ2-7 gives the whole variable domain GEEVAQTPKHLVRGEGQKAKLYCAPIKGHSYVFWYQQVLKNEFKFLISFQNENVFDETGMPKERFSAKCLPNSPCSLEIQATKLEDSAVYFCASSQSSQGHEQYFGPGTRLTVT.